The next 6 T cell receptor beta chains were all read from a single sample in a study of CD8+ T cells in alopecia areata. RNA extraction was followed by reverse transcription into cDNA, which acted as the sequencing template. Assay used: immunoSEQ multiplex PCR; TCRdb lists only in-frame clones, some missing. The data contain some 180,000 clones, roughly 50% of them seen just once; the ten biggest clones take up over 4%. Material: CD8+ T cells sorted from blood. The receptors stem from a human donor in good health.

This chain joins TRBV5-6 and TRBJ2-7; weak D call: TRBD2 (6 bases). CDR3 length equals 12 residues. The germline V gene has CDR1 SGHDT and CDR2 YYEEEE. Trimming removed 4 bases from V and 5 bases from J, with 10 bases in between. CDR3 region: CASSPGGNEQYF. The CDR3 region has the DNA TGTGCCAGCAGCCCCGGGGGAAACGAGCAGTACTTC. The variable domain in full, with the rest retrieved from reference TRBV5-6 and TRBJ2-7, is DAGVTQSPTHLIKTRGQQVTLRCSPKSGHDTVSWYQQALGQGPQFIFQYYEEEERQRGNFPDRFSGHQFPNYSSELNVNALLLGDSALYLCASSPGGNEQYFGPGTRLTVT.

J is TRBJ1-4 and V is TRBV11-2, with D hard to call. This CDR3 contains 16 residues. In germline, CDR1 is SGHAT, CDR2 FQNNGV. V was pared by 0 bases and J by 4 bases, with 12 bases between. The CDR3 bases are TGTGCCAGCAGCTTAGATTGGGCAGGCCTTAATGAAAAACTGTTTTTT. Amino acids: CASSLDWAGLNEKLFF.

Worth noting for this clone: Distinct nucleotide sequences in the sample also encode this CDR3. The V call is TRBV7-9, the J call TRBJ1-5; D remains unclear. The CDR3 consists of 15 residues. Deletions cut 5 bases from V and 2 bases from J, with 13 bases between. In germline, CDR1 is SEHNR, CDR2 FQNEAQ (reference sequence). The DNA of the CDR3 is TGTGCCAGCAGCCCGCGGGGAGGCGGCAATCAGCCCCAGCATTTT. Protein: CASSPRGGGNQPQHF.

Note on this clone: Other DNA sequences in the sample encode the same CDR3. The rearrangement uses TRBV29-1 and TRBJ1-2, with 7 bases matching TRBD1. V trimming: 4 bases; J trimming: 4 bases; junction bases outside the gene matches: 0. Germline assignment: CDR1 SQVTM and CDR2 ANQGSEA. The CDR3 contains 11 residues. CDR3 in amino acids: CSVGDSYGYTF. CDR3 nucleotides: TGCAGCGTTGGGGACAGCTATGGCTACACCTTC. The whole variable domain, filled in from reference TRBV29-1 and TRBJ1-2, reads SAVISQKPSRDICQRGTSLTIQCQVDSQVTMMFWYRQQPGQSLTLIATANQGSEATYESGFVIDKFPISRPNLTFSTLTVSNMSPEDSSIYLCSVGDSYGYTFGSGTRLTVV.

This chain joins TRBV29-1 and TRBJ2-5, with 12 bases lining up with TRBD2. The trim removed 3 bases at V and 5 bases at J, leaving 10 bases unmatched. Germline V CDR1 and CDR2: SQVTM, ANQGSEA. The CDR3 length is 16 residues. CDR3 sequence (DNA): TGCAGCGTTGATGGTGCTAGCGGGGGGGATTTGGAGACCCAGTACTTC. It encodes CSVDGASGGDLETQYF.

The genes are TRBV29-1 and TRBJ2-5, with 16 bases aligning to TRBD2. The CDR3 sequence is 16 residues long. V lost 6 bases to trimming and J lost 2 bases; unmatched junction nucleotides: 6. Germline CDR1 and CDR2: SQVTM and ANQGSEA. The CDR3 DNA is TGCAGCGTCGCCGGGACTAGCGGGGGGGATCAAGAGACCCAGTACTTC. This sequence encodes CSVAGTSGGDQETQYF.